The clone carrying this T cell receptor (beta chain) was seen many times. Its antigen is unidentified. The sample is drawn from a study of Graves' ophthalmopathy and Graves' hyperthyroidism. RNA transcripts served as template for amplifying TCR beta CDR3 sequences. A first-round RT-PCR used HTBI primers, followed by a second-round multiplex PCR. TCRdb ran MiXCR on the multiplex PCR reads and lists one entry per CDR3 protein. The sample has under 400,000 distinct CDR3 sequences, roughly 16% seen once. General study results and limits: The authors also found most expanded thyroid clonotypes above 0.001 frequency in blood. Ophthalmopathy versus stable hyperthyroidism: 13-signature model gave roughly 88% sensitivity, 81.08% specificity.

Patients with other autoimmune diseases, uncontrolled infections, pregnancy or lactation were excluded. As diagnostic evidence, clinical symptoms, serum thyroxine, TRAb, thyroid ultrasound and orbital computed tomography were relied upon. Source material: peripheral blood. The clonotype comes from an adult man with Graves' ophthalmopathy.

The CDR3 nucleotides read TGTGCCACCAGCCCCCTTGAGGGGGCCGGAAACACCATATATTTT. Residues: CATSPLEGAGNTIYF. V and J are TRBV15 and TRBJ1-3; 7 bases align to TRBD1. Germline V gives CDR1 LNHNV, CDR2 YYDKDF (reference sequence). CDR3 length: 15 residues. V dropped 5 bases and J dropped 4; count of bases not matched to a gene: 8. Variable domain in full (rest from reference TRBV15 and TRBJ1-3): DAMVIQNPRYQVTQFGKPVTLSCSQTLNHNVMYWYQQKSSQAPKLLFHYYDKDFNNEADTPDNFQSRRPNTSFCFLDIRSPGLGDTAMYLCATSPLEGAGNTIYFGEGSWLTVV.